The sequence of this T cell receptor (beta chain) was determined in a study of glioma-infiltrating T cells after dendritic cell vaccination. The PCR used 60 V beta and 13 J beta primers. Produced via immunoSEQ multiplex PCR; TCRdb's table is partial and in-frame only. Of roughly 85,000 clones listed, 85% are singletons. As for time point: after dendritic cell vaccination, including at tumor progression/relapse. Germline V gives CDR1 SNHLY, CDR2 FYNNEI. The CDR3 extends over 14 amino acids. Trimming pared 3 bases from V and 9 bases from J, leaving 18 bases between. This TCR came from a human donor with glioblastoma. The material was blood, obtained after dendritic cell vaccination. The rearrangement links TRBV2 to TRBJ2-7; D might be TRBD1 (6 bases). The CDR3 here is CASSEDSRLQGQYF. The CDR3 DNA follows: TGTGCCAGCAGTGAGGACAGTCGGCTACAAGGGCAGTACTTC.